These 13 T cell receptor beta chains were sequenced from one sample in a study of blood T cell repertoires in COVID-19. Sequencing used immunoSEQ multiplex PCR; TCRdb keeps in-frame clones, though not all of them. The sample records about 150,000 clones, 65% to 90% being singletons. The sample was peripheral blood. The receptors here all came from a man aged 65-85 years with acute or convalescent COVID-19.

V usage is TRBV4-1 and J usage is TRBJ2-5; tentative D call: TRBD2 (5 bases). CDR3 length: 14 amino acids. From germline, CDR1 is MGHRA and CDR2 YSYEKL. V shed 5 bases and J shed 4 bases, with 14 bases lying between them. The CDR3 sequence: CASSYQASGETQYF. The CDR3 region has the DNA TGCGCCAGCAGCTATCAAGCCAGCGGAGAGACCCAGTACTTC.

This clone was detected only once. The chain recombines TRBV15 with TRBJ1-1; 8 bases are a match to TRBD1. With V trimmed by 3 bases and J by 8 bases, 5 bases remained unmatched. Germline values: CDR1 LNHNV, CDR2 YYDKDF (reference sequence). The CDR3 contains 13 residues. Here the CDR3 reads CATSRDRVREAFF. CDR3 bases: TGTGCCACCAGCAGGGACAGGGTGAGGGAAGCTTTCTTT.

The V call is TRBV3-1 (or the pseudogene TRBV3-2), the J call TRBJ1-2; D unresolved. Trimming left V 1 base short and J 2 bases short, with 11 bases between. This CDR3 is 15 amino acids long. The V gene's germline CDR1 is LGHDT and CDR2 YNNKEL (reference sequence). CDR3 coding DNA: TGTGCCAGCAGCCAAGGGCCCGGCGGCAACTATGGCTACACCTTC. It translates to CASSQGPGGNYGYTF.

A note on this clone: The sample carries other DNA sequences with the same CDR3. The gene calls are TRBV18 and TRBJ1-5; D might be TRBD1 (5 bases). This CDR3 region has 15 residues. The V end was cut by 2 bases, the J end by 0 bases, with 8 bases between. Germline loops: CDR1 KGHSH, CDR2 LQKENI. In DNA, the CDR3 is TGTGCCAGCTCACCAACAGGAGATAGCAATCAGCCCCAGCATTTT. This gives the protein CASSPTGDSNQPQHF. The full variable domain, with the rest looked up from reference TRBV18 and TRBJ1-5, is NAGVMQNPRHLVRRRGQEARLRCSPMKGHSHVYWYRQLPEEGLKFMVYLQKENIIDESGMPKERFSAEFPKEGPSILRIQQVVRGDSAAYFCASSPTGDSNQPQHFGDGTRLSIL.

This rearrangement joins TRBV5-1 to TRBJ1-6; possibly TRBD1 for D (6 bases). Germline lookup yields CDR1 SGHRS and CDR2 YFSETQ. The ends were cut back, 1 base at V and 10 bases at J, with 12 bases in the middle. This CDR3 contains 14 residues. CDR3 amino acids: CASSLLQGGSPLHF. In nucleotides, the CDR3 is TGCGCCAGCAGCTTGCTACAGGGCGGGTCACCCCTCCACTTT.

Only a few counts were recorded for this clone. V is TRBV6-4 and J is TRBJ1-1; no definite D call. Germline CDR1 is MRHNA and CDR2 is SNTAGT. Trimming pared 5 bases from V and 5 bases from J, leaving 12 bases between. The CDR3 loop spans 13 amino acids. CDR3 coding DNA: TGTGCCAGCAGTCGGGTTGACGGGACTGAAGCTTTCTTT. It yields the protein CASSRVDGTEAFF.

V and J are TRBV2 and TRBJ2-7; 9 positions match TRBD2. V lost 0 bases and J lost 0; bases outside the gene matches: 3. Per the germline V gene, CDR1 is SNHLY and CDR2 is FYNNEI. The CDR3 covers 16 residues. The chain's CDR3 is CASSEALAGNSYEQYF. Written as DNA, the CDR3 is TGTGCCAGCAGTGAAGCTCTAGCGGGAAACTCCTACGAGCAGTACTTC.

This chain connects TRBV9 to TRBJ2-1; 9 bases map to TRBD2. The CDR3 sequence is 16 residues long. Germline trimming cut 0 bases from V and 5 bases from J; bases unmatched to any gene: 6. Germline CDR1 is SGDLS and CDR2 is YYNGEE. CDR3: CASSVAAGGPNNEQFF. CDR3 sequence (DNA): TGTGCCAGCAGCGTAGCGGCGGGAGGGCCCAACAATGAGCAGTTCTTC. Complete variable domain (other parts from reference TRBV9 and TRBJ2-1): DSGVTQTPKHLITATGQRVTLRCSPRSGDLSVYWYQQSLDQGLQFLIQYYNGEERAKGNILERFSAQQFPDLHSELNLSSLELGDSALYFCASSVAAGGPNNEQFFGPGTRLTVL.

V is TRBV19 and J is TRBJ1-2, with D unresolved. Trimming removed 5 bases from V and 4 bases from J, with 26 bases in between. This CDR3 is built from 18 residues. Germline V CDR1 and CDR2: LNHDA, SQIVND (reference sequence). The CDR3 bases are TGTGCCAGTAGTCCTGTCCGGAGGAGCTCCGGGGTCGCCTATGGCTACACCTTC. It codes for CASSPVRRSSGVAYGYTF. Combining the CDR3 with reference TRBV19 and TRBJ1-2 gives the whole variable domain DGGITQSPKYLFRKEGQNVTLSCEQNLNHDAMYWYRQDPGQGLRLIYYSQIVNDFQKGDIAEGYSVSREKKESFPLTVTSAQKNPTAFYLCASSPVRRSSGVAYGYTFGSGTRLTVV.

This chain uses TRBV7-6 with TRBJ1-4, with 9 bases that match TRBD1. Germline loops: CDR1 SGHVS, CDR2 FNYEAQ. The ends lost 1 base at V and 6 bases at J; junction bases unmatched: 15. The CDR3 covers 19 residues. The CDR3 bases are TGTGCCAGCAGCTTAGGGGTAACGGGACAGGGTCTTTCCTATGAAAAACTGTTTTTT. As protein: CASSLGVTGQGLSYEKLFF.

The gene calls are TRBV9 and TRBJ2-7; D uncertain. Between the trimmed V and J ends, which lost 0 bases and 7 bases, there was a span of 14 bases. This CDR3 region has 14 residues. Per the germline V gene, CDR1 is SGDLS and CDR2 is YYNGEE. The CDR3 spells CASSVAQLPFEQYF. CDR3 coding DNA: TGTGCCAGCAGCGTAGCACAGTTACCCTTTGAGCAGTACTTC.

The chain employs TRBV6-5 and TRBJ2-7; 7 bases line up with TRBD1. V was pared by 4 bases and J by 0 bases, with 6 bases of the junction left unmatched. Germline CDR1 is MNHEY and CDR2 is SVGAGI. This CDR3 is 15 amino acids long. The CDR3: CASSSTGQPSYEQYF. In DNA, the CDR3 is TGTGCCAGCAGTTCGACGGGACAGCCCTCCTACGAGCAGTACTTC.

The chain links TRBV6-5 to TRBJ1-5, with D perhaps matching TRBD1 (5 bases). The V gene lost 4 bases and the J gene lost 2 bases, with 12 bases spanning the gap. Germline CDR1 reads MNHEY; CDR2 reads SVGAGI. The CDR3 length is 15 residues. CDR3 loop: CASSSQGYGNQPQHF. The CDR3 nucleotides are TGTGCCAGCAGTTCCCAGGGTTATGGCAATCAGCCCCAGCATTTT.